A selection of T cell receptor beta chains follows, all from one sample in a study of molecular identifiers for immune sequencing clone quantification. TCRdb redid the calling of the PCR reads with MiXCR, one entry per CDR3 protein. Altogether under 600,000 distinct CDR3 sequences are present, around a fifth being singletons, with the ten largest covering 0.65% to 0.95%. The sample comprised naive CD8+ T cells from blood, with Jurkat cell RNA spiked in. The receptors were sampled from a human donor in good health. Some libraries in this study had Jurkat cell RNA spiked in. The CDR3 runs from the conserved cysteine through the conserved F or W. Each record gives: J gene, clone size, D gene, V gene, CDR3 DNA, CDR3 protein. D genes are given only for firm matches. Where a row states a size, it is once, few, many or the class of an expanded clone; other rows omit it.

J: TRBJ2-7
size: -
D: -
V: TRBV11-2
DNA: TGTGCCAGCAGCTTACGAGCGGGCGGCTTCGAGCAGTACTTC
CDR3: CASSLRAGGFEQYF

J: TRBJ2-1
size: many
D: -
V: TRBV19
DNA: TGTGCCAGTAGTATTGTCGCCTTCTCCGGTGAGCAGTTCTTC
CDR3: CASSIVAFSGEQFF

J: TRBJ1-1
size: many
D: -
V: TRBV6-5
DNA: TGTGCCAGCAGTACCGGGATTCAGAACACTGAAGCTTTCTTT
CDR3: CASSTGIQNTEAFF

J: TRBJ1-1
size: few
D: -
V: TRBV7-9
DNA: TGTGCCAGCAGCTTGGGGCAGTTTGAAGCTTTCTTT
CDR3: CASSLGQFEAFF

J: TRBJ2-2
size: -
D: -
V: TRBV29-1
DNA: TGCAGCGCCGACTTATTGAACACCGGGGAGCTGTTTTTT
CDR3: CSADLLNTGELFF

J: TRBJ1-1
size: few
D: -
V: TRBV11-1
DNA: TGTGCCAGCAGCTTGGGGGGGCGAAGCACTGAAGCTTTCTTT
CDR3: CASSLGGRSTEAFF

J: TRBJ1-1
size: few
D: TRBD1
V: TRBV2
DNA: TGTGCCAGCCGCAGGGGGGGGGCTTTCTTT
CDR3: CASRRGGAFF

J: TRBJ2-2
size: -
D: TRBD2
V: TRBV4-1
DNA: TGCGCCAGCAGCCAGGTTGCAGCGGGGGTGGGCACCGGGGAGCTGTTTTTT
CDR3: CASSQVAAGVGTGELFF

J: TRBJ2-1
size: few
D: -
V: TRBV10-1
DNA: TGCGCCAGCAGTGAACAGGGTCCCTACAATGAGCAGTTCTTC
CDR3: CASSEQGPYNEQFF

J: TRBJ2-7
size: -
D: -
V: TRBV2
DNA: TGTGCCAGCAGCGGGACGCCGACCTTTTACGAGCAGTACTTC
CDR3: CASSGTPTFYEQYF

J: TRBJ2-3
size: -
D: -
V: TRBV12-5
DNA: TGTGCTAGTGGTTTGGACCAGGGGGATACGCAGTATTTT
CDR3: CASGLDQGDTQYF

J: TRBJ1-1
size: few
D: -
V: TRBV6-2/TRBV6-3
DNA: TGTGCCAGCCAAGATCAGGGAAACACTGAAGCTTTCTTT
CDR3: CASQDQGNTEAFF

J: TRBJ2-3
size: many
D: -
V: TRBV14
DNA: TGTGCCAGCAGCCAAGGGGGTCAGGATACGCAGTATTTT
CDR3: CASSQGGQDTQYF

J: TRBJ2-5
size: -
D: -
V: TRBV12-5
DNA: TGTGCTAGTGGTTTGGGCCTGTTTTTGGGTGAAGAGACCCAGTACTTC
CDR3: CASGLGLFLGEETQYF

J: TRBJ2-1
size: few
D: TRBD1
V: TRBV2
DNA: TGTGCCAGCAGTGGGACAGGGGCGGCCAATGAGCAGTTCTTC
CDR3: CASSGTGAANEQFF

J: TRBJ2-7
size: -
D: TRBD2
V: TRBV5-5
DNA: TGTGCCAGCAGCTTTGGACTAGCGGGAGTGCGGTACGAGCAGTACTTC
CDR3: CASSFGLAGVRYEQYF